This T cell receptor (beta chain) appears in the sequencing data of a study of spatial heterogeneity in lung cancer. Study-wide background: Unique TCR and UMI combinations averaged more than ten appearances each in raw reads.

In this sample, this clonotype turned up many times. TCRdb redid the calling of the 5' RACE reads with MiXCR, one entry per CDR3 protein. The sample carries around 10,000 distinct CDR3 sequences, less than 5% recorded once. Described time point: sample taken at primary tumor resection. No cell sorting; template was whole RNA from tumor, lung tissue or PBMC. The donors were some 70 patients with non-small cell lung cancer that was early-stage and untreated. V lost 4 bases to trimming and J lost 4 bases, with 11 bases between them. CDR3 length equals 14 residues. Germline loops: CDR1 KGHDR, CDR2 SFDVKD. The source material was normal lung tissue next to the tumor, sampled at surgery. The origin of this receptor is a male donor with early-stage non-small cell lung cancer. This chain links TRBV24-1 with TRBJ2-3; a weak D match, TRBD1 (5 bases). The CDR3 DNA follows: TGTGCCACCAGTGAATGGTCAGGGTCAGATACGCAGTATTTT. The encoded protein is CATSEWSGSDTQYF.